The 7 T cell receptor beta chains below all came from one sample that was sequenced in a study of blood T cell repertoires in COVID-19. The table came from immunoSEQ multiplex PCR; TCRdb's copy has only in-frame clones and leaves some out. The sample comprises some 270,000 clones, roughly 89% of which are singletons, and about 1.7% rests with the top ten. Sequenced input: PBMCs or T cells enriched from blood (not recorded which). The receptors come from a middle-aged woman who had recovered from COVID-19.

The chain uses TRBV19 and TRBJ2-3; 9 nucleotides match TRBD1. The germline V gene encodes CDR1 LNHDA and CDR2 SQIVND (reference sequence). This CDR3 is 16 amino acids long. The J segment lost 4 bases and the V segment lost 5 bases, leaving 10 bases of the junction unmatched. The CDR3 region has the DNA TGTGCCAGTAGTCTCCGGGGGACAGGGTCTCCAGATACGCAGTATTTT. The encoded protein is CASSLRGTGSPDTQYF.

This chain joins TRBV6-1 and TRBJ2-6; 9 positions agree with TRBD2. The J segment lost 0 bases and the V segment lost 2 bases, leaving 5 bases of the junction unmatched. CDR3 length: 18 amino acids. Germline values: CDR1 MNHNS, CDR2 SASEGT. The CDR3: CASSEWLAGHSGANVLTF. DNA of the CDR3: TGTGCCAGCAGTGAATGGCTAGCGGGGCACTCTGGGGCCAACGTCCTGACTTTC.

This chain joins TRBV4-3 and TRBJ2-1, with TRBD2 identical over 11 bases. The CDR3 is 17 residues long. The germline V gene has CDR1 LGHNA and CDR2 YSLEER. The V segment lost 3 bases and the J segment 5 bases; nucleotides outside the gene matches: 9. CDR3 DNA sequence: TGCGCCAGCAGCCAGGCAGTGACTAGCGGGAAGAACAATGAGCAGTTCTTC. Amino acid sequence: CASSQAVTSGKNNEQFF.

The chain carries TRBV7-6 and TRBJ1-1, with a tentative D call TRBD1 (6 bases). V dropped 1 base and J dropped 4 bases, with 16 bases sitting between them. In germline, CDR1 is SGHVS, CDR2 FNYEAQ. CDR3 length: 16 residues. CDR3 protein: CASSLELTGLGTEAFF. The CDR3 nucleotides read TGTGCCAGCAGCTTAGAACTCACAGGGTTGGGCACTGAAGCTTTCTTT.

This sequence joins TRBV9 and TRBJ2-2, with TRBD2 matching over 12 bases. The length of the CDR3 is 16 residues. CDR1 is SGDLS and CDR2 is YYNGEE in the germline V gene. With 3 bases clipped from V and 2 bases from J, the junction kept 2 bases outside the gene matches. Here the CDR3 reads CASSAGLAGNTGELFF. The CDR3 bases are TGTGCCAGCAGCGCGGGACTAGCGGGTAACACCGGGGAGCTGTTTTTT.

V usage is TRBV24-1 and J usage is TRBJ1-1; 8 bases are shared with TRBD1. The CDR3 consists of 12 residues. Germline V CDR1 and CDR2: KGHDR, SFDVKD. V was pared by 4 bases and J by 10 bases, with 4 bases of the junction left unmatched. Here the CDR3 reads CATSDPDRGAFF. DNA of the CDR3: TGTGCCACCAGTGACCCCGACAGGGGAGCTTTCTTT.

The CDR3 spells CASSIGPGGPNTEAFF. CDR3 nucleotide sequence: TGTGCCAGTAGTATAGGCCCAGGGGGCCCGAACACTGAAGCTTTCTTT. The chain uses TRBV19 and TRBJ1-1; 8 nucleotides align to TRBD1. The germline CDR1 and CDR2 sequences are LNHDA and SQIVND (reference sequence). The CDR3 spans 16 residues. The V segment lost 1 base and the J segment 1 base; nucleotides outside the gene matches: 5.